This note documents a single T cell receptor beta chain sequence. V shed 5 bases, J shed 2 bases, and the junction held 5 bases outside the gene matches. Germline lookup yields CDR1 MDHEN and CDR2 SYDVKM. This CDR3 is 16 amino acids long. This specimen belongs to a study of cytomegalovirus exposure and HLA in healthy donors. Vbeta (60) and Jbeta (13) primers were used in the PCR. Using immunoSEQ multiplex PCR, the repertoire was profiled, and TCRdb retains in-frame clones only, with some absent. The sample yields 50,000 to 65,000 clones, around 72% seen once. The clonotype originates from a man aged 18 to 30 in good health and CMV-seronegative. J is TRBJ2-6 and V is TRBV28, with TRBD1 matching over 8 bases. Sequenced sample: PBMCs. In DNA form, the CDR3 reads TGTGCCAGCAGTCCCCGACAGGGGACTGGGGCCAACGTCCTGACTTTC. Translating it yields CASSPRQGTGANVLTF.